The TCR beta chain under discussion was sequenced for a study of metastatic and nonmetastatic thyroid tumors. Overall study: The authors compared repertoires across blood and tumor or nodule tissue from malignant and benign thyroid patients. Regarding the study as a whole: Benign nodules were reported to have significantly lower TCR beta diversity than malignant thyroid tumors, in blood and tumor.

This clone was observed at least ten times. Its antigen is not identified. Germline CDR1 reads LGHDT; CDR2 reads YNNKEL (reference sequence). The CDR3 is made up of 15 amino acids. V gave up 0 bases and J gave up 7 bases, with 13 bases separating them. Every patient was untreated before thyroid surgery. TCRdb re-called the PCR reads via MiXCR. The table lists 40,000 or so clones, approximately 13% of them singletons. The chain employs TRBV3-1 and TRBJ1-5; tentative D call: TRBD1 (5 bases). The sample was blood. This TCR was sampled from a female donor with papillary thyroid cancer or a benign thyroid nodule (not recorded which). Some clones in this sample may be carry-over from other donors' samples. The CDR3 nucleotides are TGTGCCAGCAGCCAAGACCCGGGGGGGAAGCAGCCCCAGCATTTT. This gives the protein CASSQDPGGKQPQHF.